This T cell receptor (beta chain) was profiled in a study of CD8+ T cells in alopecia areata. Findings of the study overall: Possibly because of HLA-related factors, TCR sharing was less clear across patients than in mice. Persistence in scalp and blood during tofacitinib was observed for many expanded lesional clones.

Treatment indicated: oral pan-JAK inhibitor, 5-10 mg twice daily. Both CD4+ and CD8+ T cells were separated by sorting PBMCs. The CDR3 sequence is 15 residues long. The germline CDR1 and CDR2 sequences are SGDLS and YYNGEE. The V and J ends lost 1 base and 2 bases, in that order; junction bases with no gene match: 4. cDNA serving as the sequencing template came from extracted, reverse transcribed RNA. Profiling relied on immunoSEQ multiplex PCR, and the TCRdb table lists in-frame clones only, not all of them. Among roughly 73,000 clones listed, over 25% were seen once. As regards this clone: Antigen unknown.

The sample consisted of CD8+ T cells sorted from blood, taken at week 4, from a patient treated with tofacitinib. The source of this sequence is a human donor with alopecia areata. The genes are TRBV9 and TRBJ2-5; 8 bases align to TRBD1. In nucleotides, the CDR3 is TGTGCCAGCAGCGTACAGGGGGCTCTACAAGAGACCCAGTACTTC. This gives the protein CASSVQGALQETQYF.